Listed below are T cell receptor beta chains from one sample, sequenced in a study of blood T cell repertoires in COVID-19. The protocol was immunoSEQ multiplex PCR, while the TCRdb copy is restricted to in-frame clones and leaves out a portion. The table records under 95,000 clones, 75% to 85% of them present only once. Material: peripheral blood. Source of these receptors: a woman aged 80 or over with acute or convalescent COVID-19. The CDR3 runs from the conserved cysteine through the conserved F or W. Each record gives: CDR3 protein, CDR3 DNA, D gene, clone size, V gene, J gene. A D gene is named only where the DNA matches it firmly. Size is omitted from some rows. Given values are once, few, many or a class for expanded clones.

CDR3 protein: CATSDRGRAGDTQYF
CDR3 DNA: TGTGCCACCAGTGACCGCGGGAGGGCCGGTGATACGCAGTATTTT
D gene: TRBD2
clone size: NA
V gene: TRBV24-1
J gene: TRBJ2-3

CDR3 protein: CASSRGLAGGGAQYF
CDR3 DNA: TGTGCCAGCAGCCGGGGGCTAGCGGGAGGCGGGGCGCAGTATTTT
D gene: TRBD2
clone size: once
V gene: TRBV5-8
J gene: TRBJ2-3

CDR3 protein: CASRLSGSGGELFF
CDR3 DNA: TGTGCCAGCAGACTCAGCGGGAGCGGCGGGGAGCTGTTTTTT
D gene: TRBD2
clone size: NA
V gene: TRBV7-2
J gene: TRBJ2-2

CDR3 protein: CASSQDPGEGGTEAFF
CDR3 DNA: TGTGCCAGCAGCCAAGATCCCGGGGAAGGTGGGACTGAAGCTTTCTTT
D gene: NA
clone size: NA
V gene: TRBV4-2
J gene: TRBJ1-1

CDR3 protein: CASSLNFGQGSYEQYF
CDR3 DNA: TGTGCCAGCAGCTTAAACTTCGGGCAGGGGTCTTACGAGCAGTACTTC
D gene: NA
clone size: few
V gene: TRBV11-2
J gene: TRBJ2-7

CDR3 protein: CASSLGTGVLNEQFF
CDR3 DNA: TGCGCCAGCAGCTTGGGGACAGGGGTTTTGAATGAGCAGTTCTTC
D gene: TRBD1
clone size: NA
V gene: TRBV5-1
J gene: TRBJ2-1

CDR3 protein: CASSLSPGGGWTEAFF
CDR3 DNA: TGTGCCAGCAGTTTATCCCCGGGAGGGGGCTGGACTGAAGCTTTCTTT
D gene: TRBD1
clone size: many
V gene: TRBV27
J gene: TRBJ1-1

CDR3 protein: CASSHIAGSNTGELFF
CDR3 DNA: TGTGCCAGCAGCCACATAGCGGGTTCGAACACCGGGGAGCTGTTTTTT
D gene: TRBD2
clone size: NA
V gene: TRBV11-3
J gene: TRBJ2-2

CDR3 protein: CAIRGQTDGYTF
CDR3 DNA: TGTGCCATCAGGGGGCAGACGGATGGCTACACCTTC
D gene: NA
clone size: NA
V gene: TRBV10-3
J gene: TRBJ1-2

CDR3 protein: CASSPSNSLAKNIQYF
CDR3 DNA: TGTGCCAGCTCCCCCTCGAACAGCTTAGCCAAAAACATTCAGTACTTC
D gene: NA
clone size: NA
V gene: TRBV19
J gene: TRBJ2-4

CDR3 protein: CASSRGPGEKLFF
CDR3 DNA: TGTGCCAGCAGCCGGGGGCCCGGTGAAAAACTGTTTTTT
D gene: NA
clone size: NA
V gene: TRBV3-1/TRBV3-2
J gene: TRBJ1-4

CDR3 protein: CSASTGGDYGYTF
CDR3 DNA: TGCAGTGCTAGTACAGGGGGTGACTATGGCTACACCTTC
D gene: TRBD1
clone size: NA
V gene: TRBV20-1
J gene: TRBJ1-2

CDR3 protein: CASSPEQGPYNEQFF
CDR3 DNA: TGTGCCAGCAGCCCGGAACAGGGGCCCTACAATGAGCAGTTCTTC
D gene: TRBD1
clone size: NA
V gene: TRBV7-2
J gene: TRBJ2-1

CDR3 protein: CASSPGTKNTGELFF
CDR3 DNA: TGTGCCAGCAGCCCCGGGACTAAAAACACCGGGGAGCTGTTTTTT
D gene: TRBD2
clone size: NA
V gene: TRBV7-3
J gene: TRBJ2-2

CDR3 protein: CASSRGSYNEQFF
CDR3 DNA: TGTGCCAGCAGCAGGGGATCCTACAATGAGCAGTTCTTC
D gene: NA
clone size: few
V gene: TRBV6-2/TRBV6-3
J gene: TRBJ2-1

CDR3 protein: CASFAGTGGYEQYF
CDR3 DNA: TGTGCCAGCTTCGCCGGGACAGGGGGCTACGAGCAGTACTTC
D gene: TRBD1
clone size: few
V gene: TRBV18
J gene: TRBJ2-7

CDR3 protein: CAWSPAGLRGYTF
CDR3 DNA: TGTGCCTGGAGCCCCGCGGGACTCCGGGGCTACACCTTC
D gene: NA
clone size: NA
V gene: TRBV30
J gene: TRBJ1-2

CDR3 protein: CASSLAGFKQFF
CDR3 DNA: TGTGCCAGCAGCCTGGCCGGTTTTAAGCAGTTCTTC
D gene: NA
clone size: NA
V gene: TRBV5-6
J gene: TRBJ2-1

CDR3 protein: CASSSREPYEQYF
CDR3 DNA: TGCGCCAGCAGCTCTCGGGAGCCCTACGAGCAGTACTTC
D gene: NA
clone size: NA
V gene: TRBV5-1
J gene: TRBJ2-7

CDR3 protein: CASSSQNWGRGKETQYF
CDR3 DNA: TGTGCCAGCAGCAGCCAGAACTGGGGAAGGGGGAAAGAGACCCAGTACTTC
D gene: NA
clone size: NA
V gene: TRBV21-1
J gene: TRBJ2-5

CDR3 protein: CAISEHSDRDRGNQPQHF
CDR3 DNA: TGTGCCATCAGTGAGCATTCGGACAGGGACCGGGGCAATCAGCCCCAGCATTTT
D gene: TRBD1
clone size: NA
V gene: TRBV10-3
J gene: TRBJ1-5

CDR3 protein: CATLGLPNNEQFF
CDR3 DNA: TGTGCCACCTTGGGACTACCCAACAATGAGCAGTTCTTC
D gene: TRBD2
clone size: NA
V gene: TRBV28
J gene: TRBJ2-1

CDR3 protein: CASSQAVSGSRRQYF
CDR3 DNA: TGTGCCAGCAGCCAAGCGGTTAGCGGGAGTCGACGGCAGTACTTC
D gene: TRBD2
clone size: NA
V gene: TRBV3-1/TRBV3-2
J gene: TRBJ2-7

CDR3 protein: CASSFQAGAQETQYF
CDR3 DNA: TGTGCCAGCAGCTTCCAAGCGGGAGCCCAAGAGACCCAGTACTTC
D gene: TRBD2
clone size: NA
V gene: TRBV7-2
J gene: TRBJ2-5

CDR3 protein: CASGTGTGVPGELFF
CDR3 DNA: TGTGCCAGCGGGACTGGGACAGGAGTTCCCGGGGAGCTGTTTTTT
D gene: TRBD1
clone size: NA
V gene: TRBV6-8
J gene: TRBJ2-2

CDR3 protein: CASRLGGVPGELFF
CDR3 DNA: TGTGCCAGCAGACTGGGGGGGGTGCCCGGGGAGCTGTTTTTT
D gene: TRBD2
clone size: NA
V gene: TRBV6-5
J gene: TRBJ2-2

CDR3 protein: CASSQAAGTGDRYEQYF
CDR3 DNA: TGCGCCAGCAGCCAAGCGGCCGGGACAGGGGACCGCTACGAGCAGTACTTC
D gene: TRBD1
clone size: NA
V gene: TRBV4-1
J gene: TRBJ2-7

CDR3 protein: CASSINGSPVLTF
CDR3 DNA: TGTGCCAGTAGTATAAACGGGTCCCCCGTCCTGACTTTC
D gene: NA
clone size: NA
V gene: TRBV19
J gene: TRBJ2-6

CDR3 protein: CASSTPGQGAPGELFF
CDR3 DNA: TGTGCCAGCAGCACCCCGGGACAGGGGGCGCCCGGGGAGCTGTTTTTT
D gene: TRBD1
clone size: NA
V gene: TRBV28
J gene: TRBJ2-2

CDR3 protein: CATPGGAYEQYF
CDR3 DNA: TGCGCCACCCCAGGGGGAGCCTACGAGCAGTACTTC
D gene: TRBD1
clone size: NA
V gene: TRBV10-1
J gene: TRBJ2-7

CDR3 protein: CASSPGGGGYTF
CDR3 DNA: TGTGCCAGCAGCCCTGGAGGGGGCGGCTACACCTTC
D gene: TRBD1
clone size: NA
V gene: TRBV14
J gene: TRBJ1-2

CDR3 protein: CASRSVGTNEKLFF
CDR3 DNA: TGTGCCAGCAGATCCGTGGGGACAAATGAAAAACTGTTTTTT
D gene: NA
clone size: NA
V gene: TRBV5-6
J gene: TRBJ1-4

CDR3 protein: CASSLQGVSYNEQFF
CDR3 DNA: TGTGCCAGCAGTTTACAGGGGGTGTCTTACAATGAGCAGTTCTTC
D gene: TRBD1
clone size: NA
V gene: TRBV27
J gene: TRBJ2-1

CDR3 protein: CASSPRTRWQFF
CDR3 DNA: TGTGCCAGCAGCCCCAGGACTCGGTGGCAGTTCTTC
D gene: NA
clone size: NA
V gene: TRBV7-2
J gene: TRBJ2-1

CDR3 protein: CASSYSRRNTEAFF
CDR3 DNA: TGTGCCAGCAGTTACTCGAGGAGGAACACTGAAGCTTTCTTT
D gene: NA
clone size: NA
V gene: TRBV6-5
J gene: TRBJ1-1

CDR3 protein: CASSLERYEQYF
CDR3 DNA: TGTGCCAGCAGCTTAGAGCGCTACGAGCAGTACTTC
D gene: NA
clone size: NA
V gene: TRBV7-2
J gene: TRBJ2-7

CDR3 protein: CASSTLVNTGELFF
CDR3 DNA: TGTGCCAGCAGTACGCTAGTGAACACCGGGGAGCTGTTTTTT
D gene: NA
clone size: NA
V gene: TRBV6-5
J gene: TRBJ2-2

CDR3 protein: CAIGTAAGAEAFF
CDR3 DNA: TGTGCCATCGGGACGGCCGCGGGGGCTGAAGCTTTCTTT
D gene: NA
clone size: NA
V gene: TRBV6-5
J gene: TRBJ1-1

CDR3 protein: CASSMGLADYNEQFF
CDR3 DNA: TGTGCCAGTAGTATGGGGCTAGCGGACTACAATGAGCAGTTCTTC
D gene: TRBD2
clone size: NA
V gene: TRBV19
J gene: TRBJ2-1

CDR3 protein: CAAAMRGISGNTIYF
CDR3 DNA: TGTGCTGCTGCCATGCGAGGGATCTCTGGAAACACCATATATTTT
D gene: NA
clone size: NA
V gene: TRBV6-5
J gene: TRBJ1-3

CDR3 protein: CATSDSTGTDGFTEAFF
CDR3 DNA: TGTGCCACCAGTGATTCCACCGGGACAGACGGGTTCACTGAAGCTTTCTTT
D gene: TRBD1
clone size: NA
V gene: TRBV24-1
J gene: TRBJ1-1

CDR3 protein: CASSRQQGASGNTIYF
CDR3 DNA: TGCGCCAGCAGCCGGCAACAGGGGGCATCTGGAAACACCATATATTTT
D gene: TRBD1
clone size: NA
V gene: TRBV4-1
J gene: TRBJ1-3

CDR3 protein: CASSLVWTGGSRETQYF
CDR3 DNA: TGTGCCAGCAGCTTAGTTTGGACAGGGGGTTCGAGGGAGACCCAGTACTTC
D gene: TRBD1
clone size: NA
V gene: TRBV7-9
J gene: TRBJ2-5

CDR3 protein: CASSRDRDTQYF
CDR3 DNA: TGTGCCAGCAGCCGGGACAGGGATACGCAGTATTTT
D gene: TRBD1
clone size: NA
V gene: TRBV7-2
J gene: TRBJ2-3

CDR3 protein: CASSPPLADRATGELFF
CDR3 DNA: TGTGCCAGCTCACCACCGCTTGCGGACAGGGCCACCGGGGAGCTGTTTTTT
D gene: TRBD1
clone size: NA
V gene: TRBV18
J gene: TRBJ2-2

CDR3 protein: CASRSYDRVITDTQYF
CDR3 DNA: TGTGCCAGCAGATCTTACGACAGGGTGATAACAGATACGCAGTATTTT
D gene: TRBD1
clone size: NA
V gene: TRBV28
J gene: TRBJ2-3

CDR3 protein: CASSPNSGYYEQYF
CDR3 DNA: TGTGCCAGCAGCCCTAATAGCGGTTACTACGAGCAGTACTTC
D gene: NA
clone size: once
V gene: TRBV7-2
J gene: TRBJ2-7

CDR3 protein: CARTVAGGYEQYF
CDR3 DNA: TGTGCCAGGACCGTGGCGGGGGGCTACGAGCAGTACTTC
D gene: TRBD2
clone size: NA
V gene: TRBV6-4
J gene: TRBJ2-7

CDR3 protein: CASSWSRAGGPTEAFF
CDR3 DNA: TGTGCCAGCAGCTGGAGCCGGGCAGGGGGACCGACTGAAGCTTTCTTT
D gene: TRBD1
clone size: NA
V gene: TRBV7-2
J gene: TRBJ1-1

CDR3 protein: CAISTTGGYEQYF
CDR3 DNA: TGTGCCATCAGTACGACAGGGGGCTACGAGCAGTACTTC
D gene: TRBD1
clone size: NA
V gene: TRBV10-3
J gene: TRBJ2-7

CDR3 protein: CAISAGYGITSGRAHEQFF
CDR3 DNA: TGTGCCATCAGTGCGGGGTATGGGATTACTAGCGGGAGGGCCCATGAGCAGTTCTTC
D gene: TRBD2
clone size: NA
V gene: TRBV10-3
J gene: TRBJ2-1

CDR3 protein: CASRGLAGASNTGELFF
CDR3 DNA: TGTGCCAGCAGGGGACTAGCGGGGGCCTCGAACACCGGGGAGCTGTTTTTT
D gene: TRBD2
clone size: NA
V gene: TRBV2
J gene: TRBJ2-2

CDR3 protein: CAISVREAQETQYF
CDR3 DNA: TGTGCCATCAGTGTGCGGGAGGCGCAAGAGACCCAGTACTTC
D gene: TRBD2
clone size: NA
V gene: TRBV10-3
J gene: TRBJ2-5

CDR3 protein: CASSPLGPGESNYGYTF
CDR3 DNA: TGTGCCAGCTCACCCCTGGGCCCCGGGGAATCTAACTATGGCTACACCTTC
D gene: NA
clone size: NA
V gene: TRBV18
J gene: TRBJ1-2

CDR3 protein: CASSENGPRHFIEKLFF
CDR3 DNA: TGTGCCAGCAGTGAAAACGGCCCCAGGCACTTCATCGAAAAACTGTTTTTT
D gene: NA
clone size: once
V gene: TRBV6-1
J gene: TRBJ1-4

CDR3 protein: CASSSITSGVTGELFF
CDR3 DNA: TGTGCCAGTAGTAGCATAACTAGCGGAGTAACCGGGGAGCTGTTTTTT
D gene: TRBD2
clone size: NA
V gene: TRBV19
J gene: TRBJ2-2